This TCR beta chain was observed in a study of T-cell memory formation after mild COVID-19. CDR3 length: 15 residues. Trimming took 5 bases from V and 0 from J; bases not matched to a gene: 4. Germline-derived CDR1 and CDR2 are SGHTA and FQGTGA. TCRdb reprocessed the 5' RACE reads via MiXCR and lists one record per CDR3 protein. Of 190,000 or so distinct CDR3 sequences listed, about a fifth were seen once; the top ten hold more than 20%. The V call is TRBV7-3, the J call TRBJ1-1; TRBD1 aligns across 9 bases. This sequence originates from an adult woman who had mild COVID-19 (a few samples of this study predate the infection). Cell type and time point are not known. Sequenced sample: PBMCs or a T cell subset sorted from them (not recorded which). CDR3 residues: CASSHTGGVNTEAFF. The DNA of the CDR3 is TGTGCCAGCAGCCATACAGGGGGCGTGAACACTGAAGCTTTCTTT.